Following are 24 T cell receptor beta chains from one sample sequenced in a study of cytomegalovirus exposure and HLA in healthy donors. 60 Vbeta and 13 Jbeta primers were used in PCR. The protocol was immunoSEQ multiplex PCR, while the TCRdb copy is restricted to in-frame clones and leaves out a portion. The sample has 90,000 to 120,000 clones, 81% seen once. The sequenced sample was PBMCs. The source of these receptors is a man aged 25-40 years in good health and CMV-seronegative.

The V and J genes are TRBV30 and TRBJ2-7; 13 bases match TRBD2. Germline-derived CDR1 and CDR2 are GTSNPN and SVGIG (reference sequence). V shed 3 bases and J 6 bases; nucleotides not matched to a gene: 8. The CDR3 has 15 amino acids. CDR3 protein: CAWSLTSGGVFEQYF. The CDR3 bases are TGTGCCTGGAGCCTAACTAGCGGGGGGGTGTTCGAGCAGTACTTC. Based on the CDR3 plus reference TRBV30 and TRBJ2-7, the full variable domain is SQTIHQWPATLVQPVGSPLSLECTVEGTSNPNLYWYRQAAGRGLQLLFYSVGIGQISSEVPQNLSASRPQDRQFILSSKKLLLSDSGFYLCAWSLTSGGVFEQYFGPGTRLTVT.

The chain links TRBV9 to TRBJ2-7, with 8 bases identical to TRBD2. Germline V gene data show CDR1 as SGDLS and CDR2 as YYNGEE. CDR3 length: 14 residues. Trimming took 3 bases from V and 7 from J; bases not matched to a gene: 9. DNA for the CDR3: TGTGCCAGCAGCGGCGGGACTAGTCTGTCTGAGCAGTACTTC. Translation: CASSGGTSLSEQYF.

This clone was seen a handful of times. The chain is built from TRBV2 and TRBJ1-5; D call uncertain. CDR1 is SNHLY, CDR2 FYNNEI, per germline. V was shortened by 7 bases and J by 4 bases, with 11 bases between the two germline ends. This CDR3 is built from 13 residues. CDR3 DNA: TGTGCCAGCAATCGAGGTTGGAATCAGCCCCAGCATTTT. This codes for CASNRGWNQPQHF.

The chain combines TRBV6-1 with TRBJ1-1; D possibly corresponds to TRBD1 (5 bases). The CDR3 length is 16 residues. V was shortened by 4 bases and J by 4 bases, with 19 bases between the two germline ends. The germline V gene encodes CDR1 MNHNS and CDR2 SASEGT. This CDR3 is CASSANGQVVRTEAFF. CDR3 bases: TGTGCCAGCAGTGCAAATGGACAAGTGGTACGCACTGAAGCTTTCTTT.

The rearrangement links TRBV2 to TRBJ2-3, with D perhaps matching TRBD2 (6 bases). The V gene lost 2 bases and the J gene lost 4 bases, with 13 bases spanning the gap. The CDR3 runs to 15 residues. Germline V CDR1 and CDR2: SNHLY, FYNNEI. Here the CDR3 reads CASSETSRVADTQYF. CDR3 nucleotides: TGTGCCAGCAGTGAAACTAGCCGGGTGGCAGATACGCAGTATTTT.

The chain carries TRBV4-1 and TRBJ1-1; D gene uncertain. The CDR3 has 17 amino acids. The germline V gene has CDR1 MGHRA and CDR2 YSYEKL. The V gene lost 0 bases and the J gene lost 3 bases, with 17 bases spanning the gap. The CDR3 sequence is CASSQEGYSLGDTEAFF. CDR3 nucleotide sequence: TGCGCCAGCAGCCAAGAGGGGTATTCCCTCGGGGACACTGAAGCTTTCTTT.

The chain recombines TRBV11-2 with TRBJ2-7; TRBD1 matches 8 bases. CDR3 length: 13 amino acids. After removal of 6 bases from V and 3 bases from J, the junction contained 4 bases not matched to a gene. CDR1 SGHAT and CDR2 FQNNGV come from the germline V gene. The CDR3 nucleotides read TGTGCCAGCAGTCAGGACAGGGACTACGAGCAGTACTTC. Protein sequence: CASSQDRDYEQYF.

J is TRBJ2-3 and V is TRBV18, with D tentatively TRBD2 (6 bases). V lost 1 base to trimming and J lost 5 bases, with 7 bases between them. The CDR3 runs 13 residues. The germline gives CDR1 KGHSH, CDR2 LQKENI. CDR3 region: CASSPQGGDTQYF. Written as DNA, the CDR3 is TGTGCCAGCTCACCACAGGGAGGAGATACGCAGTATTTT.

J is TRBJ2-7 and V is TRBV18, with 9 bases identical to TRBD1. Per the germline V gene, CDR1 is KGHSH and CDR2 is LQKENI. The CDR3 runs 14 residues. V lost 3 bases to trimming and J lost 5 bases; unmatched junction nucleotides: 5. This CDR3 is CASSPDRGPDEQYF. The DNA for the CDR3 is TGTGCCAGCTCACCGGACAGGGGACCAGACGAGCAGTACTTC. Based on the CDR3 plus reference TRBV18 and TRBJ2-7, the full variable domain is NAGVMQNPRHLVRRRGQEARLRCSPMKGHSHVYWYRQLPEEGLKFMVYLQKENIIDESGMPKERFSAEFPKEGPSILRIQQVVRGDSAAYFCASSPDRGPDEQYFGPGTRLTVT.

The chain uses TRBV29-1 and TRBJ1-2, with D possibly being TRBD1 (5 bases). Germline lookup yields CDR1 SQVTM and CDR2 ANQGSEA. V lost 2 bases to trimming and J lost 4 bases, with 11 bases between them. The CDR3 consists of 13 residues. DNA of the CDR3: TGCAGCGTTGAACTCCCGGGGGTCTATGGCTACACCTTC. It is translated as CSVELPGVYGYTF.

This chain links TRBV11-2 with TRBJ2-7, with a tentative D call TRBD1 (6 bases). V lost 6 bases to trimming and J lost 6 bases, with 21 bases between them. The germline gives CDR1 SGHAT, CDR2 FQNNGV. CDR3 size: 15 residues. CDR3 bases: TGTGCCAGCAGTTACCGGACAGTGGGGTTTGGCGAGCAGTACTTC. Encoded protein: CASSYRTVGFGEQYF.

This chain uses TRBV4-2 with TRBJ2-3; D remains unclear. CDR3 length equals 16 residues. Germline values: CDR1 LGHNA, CDR2 YNFKEQ. V was cut by 1 base and J by 4 bases, with 15 bases left in between. For the CDR3, the DNA is TGTGCCAGCAGCCAAGTGGGCCAGTCTAATTCAGATACGCAGTATTTT. Amino acid sequence: CASSQVGQSNSDTQYF.

The chain links TRBV6-5 to TRBJ1-1, with 7 bases matching TRBD1. The CDR3 contains 13 residues. V was pared by 7 bases and J by 5 bases, with 7 bases of the junction left unmatched. Germline V lookup: CDR1 MNHEY, CDR2 SVGAGI. The CDR3 nucleotides read TGTGCCAGCACCACAACAGGGGAAACTGAAGCTTTCTTT. Translation gives CASTTTGETEAFF.

There are a few counts of this clone. The chain employs TRBV4-1 and TRBJ2-1; 11 bases map to TRBD2. The CDR3 length is 19 residues. Germline CDR1 MGHRA, CDR2 YSYEKL. The junction had 16 bases not matched to a gene; V was cut back by 5 bases and J by 4 bases. CDR3 DNA sequence: TGCGCCAGCAGCGAACGACTGTCCCGACTAGCGGGAACATACAATGAGCAGTTCTTC. It yields the protein CASSERLSRLAGTYNEQFF.

V usage is TRBV5-6 and J usage is TRBJ1-2; tentatively, D is TRBD1 (6 bases). Germline V gene lookup returns CDR1 SGHDT and CDR2 YYEEEE. CDR3 length: 13 amino acids. The V end was cut by 0 bases, the J end by 7 bases, with 10 bases between. CDR3 amino acids: CASSLEGDGGYTF. CDR3 in DNA: TGTGCCAGCAGCTTGGAGGGGGACGGTGGCTACACCTTC.

This sequence joins TRBV6-5 and TRBJ1-6; no definite D call. Germline CDR1 is MNHEY and CDR2 is SVGAGI. V was pared by 6 bases and J by 0 bases, with 9 bases between. This CDR3 comprises 15 residues. The CDR3 DNA reads TGTGCCAGCAGCAGCGGTTCCTCCTATAATTCACCCCTCCACTTT. Amino acids: CASSSGSSYNSPLHF.

The table lists this clone with a few counts. The chain recombines TRBV6-1 with TRBJ1-1, with D possibly being TRBD1 (5 bases). V dropped 2 bases and J dropped 5 bases, with 12 bases sitting between them. The CDR3 loop spans 14 amino acids. Germline V gives CDR1 MNHNS, CDR2 SASEGT. In DNA form, the CDR3 reads TGTGCCAGCAGTGAATCATGGGGGGGGACTGAAGCTTTCTTT. It yields the protein CASSESWGGTEAFF.

The rearrangement joins TRBV2 to TRBJ1-1, with TRBD1 as a possible D gene (6 bases). The germline V gene encodes CDR1 SNHLY and CDR2 FYNNEI. CDR3 length: 15 amino acids. Trimming took off 4 bases at V and 0 bases at J, with 12 bases between the two ends. The CDR3 protein is CASSAPGHLNTEAFF. CDR3 sequence (DNA): TGTGCCAGCAGTGCGCCGGGACACCTGAACACTGAAGCTTTCTTT.

This clone was seen a single time. V is TRBV28 and J is TRBJ1-2, with TRBD1 identical over 8 bases. The CDR3 has 14 amino acids. Germline V gene data show CDR1 as MDHEN and CDR2 as SYDVKM. V was pared by 5 bases and J by 6 bases, with 8 bases of the junction left unmatched. The CDR3 DNA follows: TGTGCCAGCAGTACCCTGGACAGGGATGATGGCTACACCTTC. This sequence encodes CASSTLDRDDGYTF.

This clone is a singleton in its sample. This chain connects TRBV19 to TRBJ1-6, with 8 positions matching TRBD1. This CDR3 has 15 residues. Unmatched junction bases numbered 7, after V lost 5 bases and J lost 7 bases. CDR1 and CDR2 (germline): LNHDA, SQIVND (reference sequence). The chain's CDR3 is CASSLRGRGNSPLHF. In nucleotides, the CDR3 is TGTGCCAGTAGTCTCAGGGGGCGCGGGAATTCACCCCTCCACTTT.

V is TRBV7-3 and J is TRBJ1-1; tentative D call: TRBD1 (5 bases). The CDR3 is made up of 13 amino acids. Trimming pared 5 bases from V and 7 bases from J, leaving 14 bases between. Germline CDR1 reads SGHTA; CDR2 reads FQGTGA. CDR3 region: CASSRTGRGEAFF. The CDR3 nucleotides read TGTGCCAGCAGCAGGACTGGGAGGGGTGAAGCTTTCTTT.

The J gene is TRBJ2-7, the V gene TRBV7-2, with 8 bases aligning to TRBD1. This CDR3 has 14 residues. From germline, CDR1 is SGHTA and CDR2 FQGNSA. Unmatched junction bases numbered 8, after V lost 5 bases and J lost 5 bases. The chain's CDR3 is CASSLQGARHEQYF. CDR3 DNA: TGTGCCAGCAGCCTCCAGGGGGCGCGCCACGAGCAGTACTTC.

The V gene is TRBV13, the J gene TRBJ1-1, with TRBD1 identical over 7 bases. The CDR3 contains 14 residues. J gave up 1 base and V 5 bases, and 4 bases lay outside the gene matches. Germline CDR1 PRHDT, CDR2 FYEKMQ (reference sequence). CDR3 amino acids: CASSPPGGNTEAFF. CDR3 DNA: TGTGCCAGCAGCCCCCCAGGGGGGAACACTGAAGCTTTCTTT.

The chain combines TRBV9 with TRBJ2-2; the match to TRBD2 covers 7 bases. The CDR3 runs to 18 residues. Trimming took 4 bases from V and 1 from J; bases not matched to a gene: 13. Germline CDR1 reads SGDLS; CDR2 reads YYNGEE. The CDR3 sequence is CASSSPNLAAMNTGELFF. In DNA, the CDR3 is TGTGCCAGCAGCTCCCCCAATCTAGCGGCCATGAACACCGGGGAGCTGTTTTTT.